The 8 T cell receptor beta chains given below trace back to one sample, sequenced in a study of control samples from healthy donors and cancer patients. TCRdb's copy holds only in-frame clones and misses some; the assay was immunoSEQ multiplex PCR. The sample comprises 65,000 to 80,000 clones, 75% to 90% of which are singletons, and around a tenth rests with the top ten. Sequenced sample: PBMCs. The receptors stem from a woman aged 45-65 years with colorectal cancer.

This clone came up once. The CDR3 region is CASSLRSREGNSPLHF. CDR3 DNA sequence: TGTGCCAGCAGCCTACGGTCCAGGGAAGGTAATTCACCCCTCCACTTT. V gene TRBV7-8 combines with J gene TRBJ1-6; a possible D gene is TRBD1 (5 bases). This CDR3 has 16 amino acids. Germline V lookup: CDR1 SGHVS, CDR2 FQNEAQ. V lost 5 bases, J lost 6 bases, and 17 bases lay in between.

The chain joins TRBV5-1 to TRBJ1-4, with D maybe TRBD1 (5 bases). V was cut by 4 bases and J by 5 bases, with 21 bases left in between. Per germline, CDR1 SGHRS and CDR2 YFSETQ. CDR3 length equals 17 residues. CDR3 nucleotides: TGCGCCAGCAGCCTGGAGGCGGGACGTCAACTGAATGAAAAACTGTTTTTT. This translates into CASSLEAGRQLNEKLFF.

This clone was seen just once. This chain joins TRBV19 and TRBJ1-1; no firm D call. The germline V gene encodes CDR1 LNHDA and CDR2 SQIVND (reference sequence). The V end was cut by 3 bases, the J end by 10 bases, with 12 bases between. This CDR3 is 12 amino acids long. CDR3 DNA sequence: TGTGCCAGTAGTATCGGCCTCTCAGGAGCTTTCTTT. This sequence encodes CASSIGLSGAFF.

The chain combines TRBV10-3 with TRBJ2-3; 15 nucleotides match TRBD2. The CDR3 has 18 amino acids. In germline, CDR1 is ENHRY, CDR2 SYGVKD. V shed 0 bases and J 2 bases; nucleotides not matched to a gene: 3. DNA for the CDR3: TGTGCCATCAGTGAGTCCGGGACTAGCGGGGGGTTCACAGATACGCAGTATTTT. Translated: CAISESGTSGGFTDTQYF.

This clone was seen just once. The CDR3 DNA reads as TGCGCCAGCAAGGGGAGCGGGGGGAACACCGGGGAGCTGTTTTTT. It specifies CASKGSGGNTGELFF. This chain joins TRBV5-1 and TRBJ2-2; 8 nucleotides agree with TRBD2. V trimming: 6 bases; J trimming: 1 base; junction bases outside the gene matches: 5. The CDR3 sequence is 15 residues long. Germline V gives CDR1 SGHRS, CDR2 YFSETQ.

The V call is TRBV19, the J call TRBJ1-6; 7 bases are shared with TRBD1. The germline V gene has CDR1 LNHDA and CDR2 SQIVND (reference sequence). The CDR3 sequence is 14 residues long. V shed 5 bases and J 7 bases; nucleotides not matched to a gene: 5. The CDR3 nucleotides are TGTGCCAGTAGTCGGACAGGCGGGAATTCACCCCTCCACTTT. Its protein product is CASSRTGGNSPLHF.

V gene TRBV5-6 combines with J gene TRBJ2-4; the match to TRBD1 covers 9 bases. The CDR3 covers 13 residues. Unmatched junction bases numbered 11, after V lost 3 bases and J lost 16 bases. Per the germline V gene, CDR1 is SGHDT and CDR2 is YYEEEE. For the CDR3, the DNA is TGTGCCAGCAGCTATACAGGGGGCCCCGGGTTCTACTTC. This encodes CASSYTGGPGFYF.

This chain links TRBV5-1 with TRBJ2-3; 8 nucleotides agree with TRBD1. The CDR3 runs 13 residues. J gave up 2 bases and V 9 bases, and 5 bases lay outside the gene matches. Germline assignment: CDR1 SGHRS and CDR2 YFSETQ. The CDR3 here is CAIKQGDTDTQYF. CDR3 in DNA: TGCGCCATAAAACAGGGGGACACAGATACGCAGTATTTT.